The 25 T cell receptor beta chains below all came from one sample that was sequenced in a study of blood T cell repertoires in COVID-19. The protocol was immunoSEQ multiplex PCR, while the TCRdb copy is restricted to in-frame clones and leaves out a portion. The data show 150,000 to 200,000 clones, roughly 85% seen once. Sequencing was performed on peripheral blood. The receptors shown here come from a woman aged 45-65 years with COVID-19, enrolled during active disease.

The V gene is TRBV10-3, the J gene TRBJ1-5, with D unclear. In germline, CDR1 is ENHRY, CDR2 SYGVKD. The V end lost 0 bases, the J end lost 6 bases, and 12 bases lay between the germline ends. CDR3 size: 15 residues. DNA of the CDR3: TGTGCCATCAGTGAGTCGGGAGAAGTAGGTCAGCCCCAGCATTTT. Its translation is CAISESGEVGQPQHF.

The genes are TRBV10-3 and TRBJ1-1, with 9 positions matching TRBD1. The CDR3 spans 15 residues. V lost 3 bases, J lost 3 bases, and 5 bases stayed unmatched. The germline V gene has CDR1 ENHRY and CDR2 SYGVKD. CDR3 residues: CAISDGQGSDTEAFF. The CDR3 coding sequence is TGTGCCATCAGTGACGGACAGGGGTCGGACACTGAAGCTTTCTTT.

The rearrangement uses TRBV3-1 (or the pseudogene TRBV3-2) and TRBJ1-1, with 7 bases lining up with TRBD1. V lost 1 base, J lost 11 bases, and 1 base stayed unmatched. The CDR3 has 11 amino acids. Germline-derived CDR1 and CDR2 are LGHDT and YNNKEL (reference sequence). In DNA form, the CDR3 reads TGTGCCAGCAGCCAAGTGGACAGGGCTTTCTTT. As protein: CASSQVDRAFF.

The chain combines TRBV27 with TRBJ1-6, with TRBD1 matching 9 bases. The junction had 7 bases not matched to a gene; V was cut back by 4 bases and J by 3 bases. Per germline, CDR1 MNHEY and CDR2 SMNVEV (reference sequence). CDR3 size: 17 residues. This chain's CDR3 is CASSSRDRAFYNSPLHF. CDR3 in DNA: TGTGCCAGCAGTTCCCGGGACAGGGCGTTCTATAATTCACCCCTCCACTTT.

This clone occurred once. The chain carries TRBV9 and TRBJ2-2, with 7 bases lining up with TRBD1. Unmatched junction bases numbered 7, after V lost 3 bases and J lost 2 bases. This CDR3 comprises 16 residues. CDR1 and CDR2 from the germline V gene are SGDLS and YYNGEE. The CDR3 sequence is CASSGRDRPNTGELFF. In DNA, the CDR3 is TGTGCCAGCAGCGGCCGGGACAGACCCAACACCGGGGAGCTGTTTTTT.

The chain has TRBV19 and TRBJ2-2, with 10 bases that match TRBD2. The germline gives CDR1 LNHDA, CDR2 SQIVND (reference sequence). The CDR3 loop spans 18 amino acids. V dropped 2 bases and J dropped 1; count of bases not matched to a gene: 7. CDR3 sequence reads: CASSINPSGGWNTGELFF. Here the CDR3 DNA reads TGTGCCAGTAGTATAAACCCTAGCGGGGGTTGGAACACCGGGGAGCTGTTTTTT.

V is TRBV12-3 or TRBV12-4 and J is TRBJ2-7, with D tentatively TRBD2 (5 bases). Trimming pared 6 bases from V and 3 bases from J, leaving 9 bases between. This CDR3 has 12 residues. CDR3 DNA sequence: TGTGCCAGCAGGACCGGGAACTACGAGCAGTACTTC. This translates into CASRTGNYEQYF.

The chain combines TRBV7-3 with TRBJ1-2; the match to TRBD1 covers 10 bases. CDR3 length: 15 amino acids. V lost 1 base, J lost 6 bases, and 5 bases stayed unmatched. Germline CDR1 reads SGHTA; CDR2 reads FQGTGA. The CDR3 region has the DNA TGTGCCAGCAGCTTAAAGTCTGGGACAGGGGATGGCTACACCTTC. As protein: CASSLKSGTGDGYTF.

The chain recombines TRBV23-1 with TRBJ2-1, with TRBD1 matching over 7 bases. TRBV23-1 is filed as an ORF, its function uncertain. The CDR3 contains 13 residues. V lost 6 bases to trimming and J lost 8 bases; unmatched junction nucleotides: 7. The CDR3 DNA is TGCGCCAGCAGACGGACAGGTGGTCATGAGCAGTTCTTC. Translating it yields CASRRTGGHEQFF.

The chain couples TRBV27 to TRBJ2-7, with 10 positions matching TRBD1. Losses at the gene ends were 5 bases for V and 5 bases for J; bases not matched to a gene: 6. Germline lookup yields CDR1 MNHEY and CDR2 SMNVEV (reference sequence). The CDR3 runs to 14 residues. The CDR3 nucleotides are TGTGCCAGCAGTCCTCGGGGACAGGGGAACGAGCAGTACTTC. It yields the protein CASSPRGQGNEQYF.

The rearrangement uses TRBV19 and TRBJ1-4; D not resolved. The V end lost 6 bases, the J end lost 7 bases, and 18 bases lay between the germline ends. The CDR3 sequence is 15 residues long. Germline CDR1 reads LNHDA; CDR2 reads SQIVND (reference sequence). CDR3 sequence: CASSQPPQTGEKLFF. The CDR3 nucleotides read TGTGCCAGTAGCCAGCCTCCCCAGACGGGTGAAAAACTGTTTTTT. The variable domain in full, with the rest retrieved from reference TRBV19 and TRBJ1-4, is DGGITQSPKYLFRKEGQNVTLSCEQNLNHDAMYWYRQDPGQGLRLIYYSQIVNDFQKGDIAEGYSVSREKKESFPLTVTSAQKNPTAFYLCASSQPPQTGEKLFFGSGTQLSVL.

This rearrangement joins TRBV5-4 to TRBJ2-7, with 10 bases lining up with TRBD2. Germline V gene lookup returns CDR1 SGHNT and CDR2 YYREEE (reference sequence). J lost 2 bases, V lost 0 bases, and 8 bases had no gene match. CDR3 length equals 17 residues. The CDR3 protein is CASSLGGSGGQTYEQYF. CDR3 coding DNA: TGTGCCAGCAGCTTGGGCGGTAGCGGGGGGCAAACCTACGAGCAGTACTTC. Drawing the rest from reference TRBV5-4 and TRBJ2-7, the complete variable domain is ETGVTQSPTHLIKTRGQQVTLRCSSQSGHNTVSWYQQALGQGPQFIFQYYREEENGRGNFPPRFSGLQFPNYSSELNVNALELDDSALYLCASSLGGSGGQTYEQYFGPGTRLTVT.

The gene calls are TRBV5-1 and TRBJ2-3, with TRBD2 matching over 11 bases. V shed 4 bases and J 6 bases; nucleotides not matched to a gene: 7. From germline, CDR1 is SGHRS and CDR2 YFSETQ. This CDR3 has 15 residues. CDR3 loop: CASSELAGGSDTQYF. The CDR3, as DNA: TGCGCCAGCAGCGAGCTAGCGGGGGGTTCGGATACGCAGTATTTT.

V usage is TRBV4-3 and J usage is TRBJ2-7; a possible D gene is TRBD1 (5 bases). This CDR3 has 18 residues. V shed 2 bases and J shed 3 bases, with 23 bases lying between them. The germline gives CDR1 LGHNA, CDR2 YSLEER. The CDR3 here is CASSQNAFPSRTRYEQYF. CDR3 DNA sequence: TGCGCCAGCAGCCAAAACGCATTCCCCAGTCGGACACGCTACGAGCAGTACTTC.

This rearrangement joins TRBV30 to TRBJ1-2, with 12 bases aligning to TRBD1. V was clipped by 5 bases and J by 7 bases; unmatched bases: 17. The CDR3 length is 17 residues. Germline values: CDR1 GTSNPN, CDR2 SVGIG (reference sequence). The CDR3 here is CAWRAHPRDRGLGGYTF. The CDR3 nucleotides read TGTGCCTGGCGTGCTCATCCCCGGGACAGGGGGCTTGGTGGCTACACCTTC.

The chain has TRBV27 and TRBJ2-1; D is possibly TRBD2 (6 bases). Between the trimmed V and J ends, which lost 6 bases and 0 bases, there was a span of 9 bases. Per the germline V gene, CDR1 is MNHEY and CDR2 is SMNVEV (reference sequence). The CDR3 runs to 14 residues. In DNA form, the CDR3 reads TGTGCCAGCAGCCCCGGGAGCTCCTACAATGAGCAGTTCTTC. Translation gives CASSPGSSYNEQFF.

The J gene is TRBJ1-2, the V gene TRBV9; tentative D call: TRBD1 (5 bases). V shed 0 bases and J shed 2 bases, with 14 bases lying between them. The CDR3 totals 16 residues. Germline V CDR1 and CDR2: SGDLS, YYNGEE. CDR3 region: CASSVGPGKTNYGYTF. CDR3 DNA: TGTGCCAGCAGCGTAGGGCCAGGGAAAACCAACTATGGCTACACCTTC.

The DNA for the CDR3 is TGTGCCAGCAGCTTGGTAGGGGCCAGAAGCTCTGGAAACACCATATATTTT. As protein: CASSLVGARSSGNTIYF. The chain employs TRBV5-5 and TRBJ1-3, with D possibly TRBD1 on 5 matching bases. Trimming took 0 bases from V and 0 from J, leaving 13 bases between them. Germline V gene data show CDR1 as SGHKS and CDR2 as YYEKEE (reference sequence). The CDR3 has 17 amino acids.

The V call is TRBV29-1, the J call TRBJ2-7; a possible D gene is TRBD2 (5 bases). Germline CDR1 is SQVTM and CDR2 is ANQGSEA. With 1 base removed from V and 4 bases from J, the gap between germline ends came to 5 bases. The CDR3 totals 11 residues. DNA of the CDR3: TGCAGCGTTGAAGCGGGGTACGAGCAGTACTTC. It translates to CSVEAGYEQYF.

This sequence joins TRBV2 and TRBJ2-7, with 7 nucleotides matching TRBD1. The CDR3 has 15 residues. The J segment lost 2 bases and the V segment lost 4 bases, leaving 8 bases of the junction unmatched. Germline CDR1 is SNHLY and CDR2 is FYNNEI. The CDR3 nucleotides read TGTGCCAGCAGTGCGGGAAGGGGGCTAACCTACGAGCAGTACTTC. Amino acids: CASSAGRGLTYEQYF. Filled out from reference TRBV2 and TRBJ2-7, the complete variable domain reads EPEVTQTPSHQVTQMGQEVILRCVPISNHLYFYWYRQILGQKVEFLVSFYNNEISEKSEIFDDQFSVERPDGSNFTLKIRSTKLEDSAMYFCASSAGRGLTYEQYFGPGTRLTVT.

The gene calls are TRBV6-5 and TRBJ2-1; 8 nucleotides align to TRBD2. The CDR3 spans 14 residues. Germline assignment: CDR1 MNHEY and CDR2 SVGAGI. J gave up 4 bases and V 7 bases, and 6 bases lay outside the gene matches. This CDR3 is CASIPSGGYNEQFF. CDR3 DNA: TGTGCCAGCATCCCCAGCGGGGGATACAATGAGCAGTTCTTC.

The genes are TRBV7-3 and TRBJ2-3; 9 bases match TRBD2. The CDR3 contains 15 residues. CDR1 and CDR2 from the germline V gene are SGHTA and FQGTGA. Unmatched junction bases numbered 4, after V lost 4 bases and J lost 2 bases. CDR3 amino acids: CASSSGTSLTDTQYF. CDR3 nucleotide sequence: TGTGCCAGCAGCTCGGGGACTAGCCTCACAGATACGCAGTATTTT.

This chain joins TRBV19 and TRBJ1-1; D might be TRBD1 (6 bases). Germline assignment: CDR1 LNHDA and CDR2 SQIVND (reference sequence). The ends were cut back, 5 bases at V and 1 base at J, with 14 bases in the middle. The CDR3 length is 15 residues. Here the CDR3 DNA reads TGTGCCAGTAGTCCCAGTATGGGGGCGAACACTGAAGCTTTCTTT. Protein product: CASSPSMGANTEAFF.

CDR3 in amino acids: CASSLAVPPGRAEAFF. DNA for the CDR3: TGTGCCAGCAGCTTAGCGGTACCCCCCGGGCGGGCTGAAGCTTTCTTT. The chain carries TRBV7-2 and TRBJ1-1, with D unclear. Germline V gene data show CDR1 as SGHTA and CDR2 as FQGNSA. V was clipped by 0 bases and J by 6 bases, with 17 bases between them. The CDR3 covers 16 residues. Drawing the rest from reference TRBV7-2 and TRBJ1-1, the complete variable domain is GAGVSQSPSNKVTEKGKDVELRCDPISGHTALYWYRQSLGQGLEFLIYFQGNSAPDKSGLPSDRFSAERTGGSVSTLTIQRTQQEDSAVYLCASSLAVPPGRAEAFFGQGTRLTVV.

V usage is TRBV11-2 and J usage is TRBJ2-3, with 9 bases that match TRBD2. The V gene end was trimmed by 5 bases and the J gene end by 2 bases; junction bases not matched to a gene: 8. CDR3 length: 16 residues. CDR1 is SGHAT, CDR2 FQNNGV, per germline. For the CDR3, the DNA is TGTGCCAGCAGCCCCTGGACTAGCGAAAACACAGATACGCAGTATTTT. Its translation: CASSPWTSENTDTQYF.